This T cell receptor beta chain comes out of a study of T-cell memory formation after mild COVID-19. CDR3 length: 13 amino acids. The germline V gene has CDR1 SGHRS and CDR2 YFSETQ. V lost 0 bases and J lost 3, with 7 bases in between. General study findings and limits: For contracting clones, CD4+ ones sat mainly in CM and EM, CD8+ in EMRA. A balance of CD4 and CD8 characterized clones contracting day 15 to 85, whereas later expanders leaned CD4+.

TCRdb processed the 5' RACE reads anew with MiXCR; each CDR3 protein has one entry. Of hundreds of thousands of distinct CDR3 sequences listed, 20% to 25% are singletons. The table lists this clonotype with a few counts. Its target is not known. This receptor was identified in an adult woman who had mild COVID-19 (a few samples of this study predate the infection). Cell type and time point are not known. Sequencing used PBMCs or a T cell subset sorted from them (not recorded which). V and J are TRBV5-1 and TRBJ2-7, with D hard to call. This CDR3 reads CASSLGGYYEQYF. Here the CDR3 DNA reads TGCGCCAGCAGCTTGGGCGGTTACTACGAGCAGTACTTC.